This TCR beta chain was profiled in a study of graft-versus-host responses after intestinal transplantation (dated by TCRdb to the early 2020s). General notes on the study: Recipients received multivisceral, liver-intestinal, or isolated intestinal transplants. All recipients received anti-thymocyte globulin induction followed by maintenance tacrolimus and steroids for roughly three years. After intestinal transplantation, graft-versus-host and host-versus-graft alloreactive T cell clones were followed in the graft, circulation and bone marrow using bulk TCR-beta CDR3 sequencing. To identify alloreactive clones, pre-transplant mixed lymphocyte reaction products were sequenced and then compared with unstimulated pre-transplant donor and recipient T cells. The cohort enrolled 20 to 30 intestinal transplant recipients including one retransplant, and a few patients lacking pretransplant specimens were excluded. Donor T cell macrochimerism was defined as a peak of at least 4% donor T cells among recipient peripheral blood mononuclear cells. Instead of going to the commercial service, samples from a few later patients were sequenced in-house on an Illumina MiSeq and processed with MiXCR.

Unmatched junction bases come to 3, with V trimmed by 1 base and J by 3 bases. Reading from cysteine to phenylalanine, the CDR3 counts 15 amino acids. The only DNA kept is the CDR3, 45 bases in frame from the first base. The germline V gene gives CDR1 as SGHVS and CDR2 as FQNEAQ. Preparation of the library involved the immunoSEQ multiplex PCR assay. Adaptive Biotechnologies carried out high-throughput TCR-beta CDR3 sequencing of genomic DNA for most patients. The paper's processing steps were these. TCR sequencing data were retrieved from Adaptive's ImmunoSEQ software for 15 to 20 patients, whereas a few other patients were processed with MiXCR and VDJtools. CDR3 nucleotide sequences shared by donor and recipient were removed because the origin of these sequences could not be assigned. Alloreactive clones required at least 2-fold expansion over unstimulated cells and minimum CFSE-low frequency of 0.002% (template counts) or 0.001% (read counts). Clones were considered mappable if detected in sequenced pre-transplant spleen, lymph node, or MLR CFSE-low populations of the donor or recipient. Cumulative frequency of alloreactive clones was calculated as a percentage of all sequences weighted by copy number. What TCRdb holds here is the immuneACCESS table cut down to in-frame rearrangements. Part of the clones is not present; checked against another copy, under half of the missing clones reflect an unresolved V gene, and the others are unexplained. V, J and clone size derive from that table, while D and trimming were established from the DNA sequence. This sample is represented by about 54,000 clones; less than 95% of them were singletons. The top ten hold approximately 5% of the sample.

Blood samples were collected up to 4 times in the first month after transplant and then at least monthly when available. Broader findings and caveats from the paper: High GvH to HvG T cell clonal ratios were observed in the allografts of patients with donor T cell macrochimerism. Early after transplant, peak levels of circulating GvH clones were associated with declines in HvG clones. GvH clones turned up in recipient bone marrow, with some appearing earlier in ileal mucosa or blood, a pattern consistent with an intestinal mucosal origin. The relatively low number and heterogeneity of intestinal transplant patients limited the conclusions.

For this clone: Its target antigen remains unknown. No base quality information exists; no much larger clone differs at one position.

The chain was built from TRBV7-8 and TRBJ2-3; a stretch of 8 junction bases matches TRBD2. The sample consisted of PBMCs, taken 650 to 680 days after intestinal transplant. This receptor was obtained from a human patient who received an intestinal transplant, so some T cells may come from the graft donor. The sequence in DNA is TGTGCCAGCAGCTTAGGACGGGGGGGAACAGATACGCAGTATTTT. Its translation reads: CASSLGRGGTDTQYF.